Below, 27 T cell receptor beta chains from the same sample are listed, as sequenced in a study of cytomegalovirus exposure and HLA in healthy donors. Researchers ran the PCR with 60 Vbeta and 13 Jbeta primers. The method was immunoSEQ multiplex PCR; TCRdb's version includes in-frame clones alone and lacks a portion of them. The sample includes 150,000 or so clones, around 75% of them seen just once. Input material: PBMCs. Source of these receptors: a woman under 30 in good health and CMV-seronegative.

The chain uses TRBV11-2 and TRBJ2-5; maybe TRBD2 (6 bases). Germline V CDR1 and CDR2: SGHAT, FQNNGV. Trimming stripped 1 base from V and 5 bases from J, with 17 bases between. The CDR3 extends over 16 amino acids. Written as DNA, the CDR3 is TGTGCCAGCAGCTTAGTCCATACGGCCCGGGGGGAGACCCAGTACTTC. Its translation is CASSLVHTARGETQYF.

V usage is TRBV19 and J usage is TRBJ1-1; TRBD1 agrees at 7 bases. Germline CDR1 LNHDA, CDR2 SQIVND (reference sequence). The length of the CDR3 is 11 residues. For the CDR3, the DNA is TGTGCTATACAGGGGTACACTGAAGCTTTCTTT. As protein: CAIQGYTEAFF.

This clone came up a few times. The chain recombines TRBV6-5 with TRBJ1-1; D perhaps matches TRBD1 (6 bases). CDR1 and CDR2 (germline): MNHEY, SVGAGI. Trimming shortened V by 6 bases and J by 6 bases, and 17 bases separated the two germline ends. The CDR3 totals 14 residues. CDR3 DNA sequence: TGTGCCAGCAGCAACACAGGGCTCGGGGCTGAAGCTTTCTTT. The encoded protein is CASSNTGLGAEAFF.

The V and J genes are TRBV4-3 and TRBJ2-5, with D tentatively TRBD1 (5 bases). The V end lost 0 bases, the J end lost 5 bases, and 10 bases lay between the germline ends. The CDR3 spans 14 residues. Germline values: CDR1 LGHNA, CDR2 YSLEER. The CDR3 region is CASSQDRQRETQYF. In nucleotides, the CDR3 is TGCGCCAGCAGCCAAGATCGACAGAGGGAGACCCAGTACTTC.

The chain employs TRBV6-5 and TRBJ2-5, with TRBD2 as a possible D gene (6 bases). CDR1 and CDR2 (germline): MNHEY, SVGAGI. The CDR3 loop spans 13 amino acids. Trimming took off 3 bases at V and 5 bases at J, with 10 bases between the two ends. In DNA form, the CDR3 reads TGTGCCAGCAGTTATGGGGGGTGGGAGACCCAGTACTTC. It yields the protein CASSYGGWETQYF.

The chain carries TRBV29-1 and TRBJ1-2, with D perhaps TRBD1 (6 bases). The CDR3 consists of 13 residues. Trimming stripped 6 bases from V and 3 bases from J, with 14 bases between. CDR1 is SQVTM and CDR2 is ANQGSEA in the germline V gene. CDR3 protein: CSVQGLFYYGYTF. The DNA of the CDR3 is TGCAGCGTACAGGGCCTATTCTACTATGGCTACACCTTC.

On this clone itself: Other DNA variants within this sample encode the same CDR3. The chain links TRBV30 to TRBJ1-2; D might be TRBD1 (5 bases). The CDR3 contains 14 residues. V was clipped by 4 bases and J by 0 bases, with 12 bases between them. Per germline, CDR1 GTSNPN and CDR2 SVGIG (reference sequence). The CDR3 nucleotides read TGTGCCTGGACAGACAGTTCAGCTAACTATGGCTACACCTTC. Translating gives CAWTDSSANYGYTF.

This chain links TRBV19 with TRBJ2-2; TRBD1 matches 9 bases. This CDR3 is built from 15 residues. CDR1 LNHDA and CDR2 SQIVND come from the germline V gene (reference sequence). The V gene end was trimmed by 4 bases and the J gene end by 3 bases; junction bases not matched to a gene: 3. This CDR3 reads CASSTRDRDTGELFF. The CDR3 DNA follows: TGTGCCAGTAGTACCCGGGACAGGGACACCGGGGAGCTGTTTTTT.

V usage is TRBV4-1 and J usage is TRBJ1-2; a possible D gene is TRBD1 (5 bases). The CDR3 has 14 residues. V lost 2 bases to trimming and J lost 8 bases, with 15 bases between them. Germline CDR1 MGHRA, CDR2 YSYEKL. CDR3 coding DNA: TGCGCCAGCAGCCAAATCACCCAGGGAACCGGCTACACCTTC. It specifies CASSQITQGTGYTF.

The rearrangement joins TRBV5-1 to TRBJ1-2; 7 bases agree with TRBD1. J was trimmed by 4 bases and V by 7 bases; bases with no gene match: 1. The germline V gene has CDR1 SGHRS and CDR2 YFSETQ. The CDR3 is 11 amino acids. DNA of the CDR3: TGCGCCAGCCGGGACAGCTATGGCTACACCTTC. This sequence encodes CASRDSYGYTF.

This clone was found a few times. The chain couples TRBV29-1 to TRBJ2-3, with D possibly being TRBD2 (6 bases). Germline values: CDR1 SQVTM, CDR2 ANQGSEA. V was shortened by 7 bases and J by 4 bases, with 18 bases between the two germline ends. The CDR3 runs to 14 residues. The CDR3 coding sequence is TGCAGCGGTTCCCGGGACTCGTCATCAGATACGCAGTATTTT. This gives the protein CSGSRDSSSDTQYF.

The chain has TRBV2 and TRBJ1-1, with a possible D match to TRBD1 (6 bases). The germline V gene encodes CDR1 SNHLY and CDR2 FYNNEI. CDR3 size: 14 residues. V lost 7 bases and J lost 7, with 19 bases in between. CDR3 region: CASTETGKFGEAFF. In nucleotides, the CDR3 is TGTGCCAGCACGGAAACAGGGAAATTCGGTGAAGCTTTCTTT.

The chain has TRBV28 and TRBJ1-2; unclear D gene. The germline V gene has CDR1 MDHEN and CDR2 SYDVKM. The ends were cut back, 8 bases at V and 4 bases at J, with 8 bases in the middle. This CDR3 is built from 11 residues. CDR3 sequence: CASRQFYGYTF. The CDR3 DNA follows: TGTGCCAGCCGACAATTCTATGGCTACACCTTC.

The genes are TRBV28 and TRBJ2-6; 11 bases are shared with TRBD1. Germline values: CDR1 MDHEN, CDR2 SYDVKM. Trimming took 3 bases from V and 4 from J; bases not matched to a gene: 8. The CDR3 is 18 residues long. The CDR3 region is CASSFYGQGAAGANVLTF. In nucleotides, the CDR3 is TGTGCCAGCAGTTTCTATGGACAGGGGGCGGCCGGGGCCAACGTCCTGACTTTC.

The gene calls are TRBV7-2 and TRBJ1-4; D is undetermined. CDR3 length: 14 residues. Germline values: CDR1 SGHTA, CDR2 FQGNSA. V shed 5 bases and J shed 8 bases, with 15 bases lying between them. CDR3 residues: CASSRNSGGEKLFF. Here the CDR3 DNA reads TGTGCCAGCAGCCGTAATAGCGGAGGGGAAAAACTGTTTTTT.

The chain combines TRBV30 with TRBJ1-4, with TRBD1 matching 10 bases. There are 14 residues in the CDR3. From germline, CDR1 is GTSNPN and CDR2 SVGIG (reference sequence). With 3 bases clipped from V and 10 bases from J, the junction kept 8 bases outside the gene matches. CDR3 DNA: TGTGCCTGGAGACCGGGACAGGGGTATAGAAAACTGTTTTTT. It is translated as CAWRPGQGYRKLFF.

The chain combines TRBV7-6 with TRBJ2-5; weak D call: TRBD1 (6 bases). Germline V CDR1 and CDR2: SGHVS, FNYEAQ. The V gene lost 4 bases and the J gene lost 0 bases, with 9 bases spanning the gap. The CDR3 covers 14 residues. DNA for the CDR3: TGTGCCAGCAGCTCAACAGGGAACCAAGAGACCCAGTACTTC. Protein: CASSSTGNQETQYF. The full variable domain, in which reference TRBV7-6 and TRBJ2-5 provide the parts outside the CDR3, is GAGVSQSPRYKVTKRGQDVALRCDPISGHVSLYWYRQALGQGPEFLTYFNYEAQQDKSGLPNDRFSAERPEGSISTLTIQRTEQRDSAMYRCASSSTGNQETQYFGPGTRLLVL.

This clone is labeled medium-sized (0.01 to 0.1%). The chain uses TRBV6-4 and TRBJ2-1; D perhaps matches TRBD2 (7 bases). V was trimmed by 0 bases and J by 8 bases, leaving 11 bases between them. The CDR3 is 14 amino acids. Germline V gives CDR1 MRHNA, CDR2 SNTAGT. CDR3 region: CASSDSRGADEQFF. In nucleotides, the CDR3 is TGTGCCAGCAGTGACTCACGGGGGGCCGATGAGCAGTTCTTC.

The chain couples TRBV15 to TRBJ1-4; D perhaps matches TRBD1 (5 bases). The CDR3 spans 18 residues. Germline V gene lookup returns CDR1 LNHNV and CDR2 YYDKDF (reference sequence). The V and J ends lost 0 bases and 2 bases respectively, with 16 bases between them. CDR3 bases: TGTGCCACCAGCAGAGATAGCCGCAGGGCGTTTACTAATGAAAAACTGTTTTTT. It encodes CATSRDSRRAFTNEKLFF.

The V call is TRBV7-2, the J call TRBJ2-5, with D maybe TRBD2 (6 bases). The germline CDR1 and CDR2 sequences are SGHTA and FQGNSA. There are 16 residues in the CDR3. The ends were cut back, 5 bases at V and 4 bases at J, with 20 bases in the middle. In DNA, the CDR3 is TGTGCCAGCAGCCTCCAAGGGCTAGCGCGGGGAGAGACCCAGTACTTC. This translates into CASSLQGLARGETQYF.

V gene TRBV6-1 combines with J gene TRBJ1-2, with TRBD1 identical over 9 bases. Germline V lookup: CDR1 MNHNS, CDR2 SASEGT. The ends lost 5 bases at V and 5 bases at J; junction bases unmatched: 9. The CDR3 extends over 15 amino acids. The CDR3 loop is CASSRRGTGIYGYTF. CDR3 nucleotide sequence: TGTGCCAGCAGTCGCCGCGGGACAGGGATTTATGGCTACACCTTC.

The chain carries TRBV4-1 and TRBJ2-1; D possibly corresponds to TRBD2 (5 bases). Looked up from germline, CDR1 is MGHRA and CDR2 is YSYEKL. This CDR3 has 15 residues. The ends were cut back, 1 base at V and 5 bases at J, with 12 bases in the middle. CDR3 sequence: CASSQVSSLNNEQFF. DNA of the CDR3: TGCGCCAGCAGCCAAGTTTCTAGCCTGAACAATGAGCAGTTCTTC.

CDR3 DNA: TGTGCCAGCTCACCTCGGGAAGGGCAGCCGAGCTCTGGAAACACCATATATTTT. Translated, it gives CASSPREGQPSSGNTIYF. The chain combines TRBV18 with TRBJ1-3; unclear D gene. The CDR3 totals 18 residues. V lost 3 bases and J 0 bases, leaving 18 bases between the germline ends. CDR1 KGHSH and CDR2 LQKENI come from the germline V gene. Variable domain in full (rest from reference TRBV18 and TRBJ1-3): NAGVMQNPRHLVRRRGQEARLRCSPMKGHSHVYWYRQLPEEGLKFMVYLQKENIIDESGMPKERFSAEFPKEGPSILRIQQVVRGDSAAYFCASSPREGQPSSGNTIYFGEGSWLTVV.

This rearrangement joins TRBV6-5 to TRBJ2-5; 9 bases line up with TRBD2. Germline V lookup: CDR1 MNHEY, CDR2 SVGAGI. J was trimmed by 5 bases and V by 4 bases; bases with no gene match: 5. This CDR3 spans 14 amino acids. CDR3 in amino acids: CASSLLAGVETQYF. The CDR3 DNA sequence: TGTGCCAGCAGTTTGTTAGCGGGAGTTGAGACCCAGTACTTC.

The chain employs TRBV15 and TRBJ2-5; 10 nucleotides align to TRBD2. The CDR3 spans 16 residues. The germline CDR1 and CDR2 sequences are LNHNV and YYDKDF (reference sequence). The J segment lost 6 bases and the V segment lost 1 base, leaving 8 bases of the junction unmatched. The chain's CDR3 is CATSRGLAGDRQTQYF. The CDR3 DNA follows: TGTGCCACCAGCAGAGGGCTAGCGGGAGATCGGCAGACCCAGTACTTC. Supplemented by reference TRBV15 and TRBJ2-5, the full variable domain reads DAMVIQNPRYQVTQFGKPVTLSCSQTLNHNVMYWYQQKSSQAPKLLFHYYDKDFNNEADTPDNFQSRRPNTSFCFLDIRSPGLGDTAMYLCATSRGLAGDRQTQYFGPGTRLLVL.

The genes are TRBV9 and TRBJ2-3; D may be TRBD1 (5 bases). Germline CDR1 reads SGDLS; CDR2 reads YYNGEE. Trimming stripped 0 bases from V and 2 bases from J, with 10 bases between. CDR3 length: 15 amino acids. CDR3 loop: CASSVDGRVTDTQYF. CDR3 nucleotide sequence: TGTGCCAGCAGCGTAGACGGCAGGGTCACAGATACGCAGTATTTT.

The CDR3 sequence is CASRHGGGNVNTEAFF. The CDR3 coding sequence is TGTGCCAGCAGACACGGGGGTGGCAACGTGAACACTGAAGCTTTCTTT. The gene calls are TRBV28 and TRBJ1-1; D might be TRBD1 (5 bases). The ends were cut back, 6 bases at V and 0 bases at J, with 17 bases in the middle. The CDR3 is 16 residues long. Germline V gene lookup returns CDR1 MDHEN and CDR2 SYDVKM.